The rows below give T cell receptor beta chains drawn from one sample of a study of blood T cell repertoires in COVID-19. Produced via immunoSEQ multiplex PCR; TCRdb's table is partial and in-frame only. Altogether approximately 200,000 clones are present, around 80% being singletons, with the ten largest covering 6.5% to 7%. Material: peripheral blood. Source of these receptors: a human donor with acute or convalescent COVID-19. The donor label of this sample is uncertain. The CDR3 runs from the conserved cysteine through the conserved F or W. A D gene is named only where the DNA matches it firmly. Clone size is not always given. Where it is, it says once, few, many or a class for expanded clones.

j_gene,d_gene,abundance,v_gene,CDR3aa,CDR3nt
TRBJ1-6,TRBD1,-,TRBV5-6,CASSFGGGGHNSPLHF,TGTGCCAGCAGCTTTGGAGGGGGCGGCCATAATTCACCCCTCCACTTT
TRBJ2-7,-,-,TRBV3-1/TRBV3-2,CASSQGRDIRYEQYF,TGTGCCAGCAGCCAAGGCCGGGACATACGCTACGAGCAGTACTTC
TRBJ1-5,-,-,TRBV30,CAWSLGDYQPQHF,TGTGCCTGGAGTCTAGGGGACTATCAGCCCCAGCATTTT
TRBJ1-6,-,-,TRBV7-9,CASILSTALGSPLHF,TGTGCCAGCATCCTATCGACAGCTTTAGGGTCACCCCTCCACTTT
TRBJ2-1,TRBD2,-,TRBV6-5,CASSSPTSGKNEQFF,TGTGCCAGCAGTTCCCCTACTAGCGGGAAGAATGAGCAGTTCTTC
TRBJ2-3,-,-,TRBV9,CASSLTGSGYADTQYF,TGTGCCAGCAGCCTTACGGGATCCGGGTATGCAGATACGCAGTATTTT
TRBJ2-3,TRBD2,-,TRBV9,CASSSRLAGGTDTDTQYF,TGTGCCAGCAGCTCCAGACTAGCGGGAGGGACCGACACAGATACGCAGTATTTT
TRBJ1-3,-,-,TRBV5-6,CASYRSSGNTIYF,TGTGCCAGTTACAGGTCCTCTGGAAACACCATATATTTT
TRBJ1-1,-,-,TRBV4-1,CASSQYRESTEAFF,TGCGCCAGCAGCCAATACAGGGAGAGCACTGAAGCTTTCTTT
TRBJ2-4,TRBD2,-,TRBV4-2,CASSQDVSSGRAESKNIQYF,TGTGCCAGCAGCCAAGATGTGTCTAGCGGGAGGGCCGAATCCAAAAACATTCAGTACTTC
TRBJ2-6,TRBD1,few,TRBV3-1/TRBV3-2,CASSQGQGVSGANVLTF,TGTGCCAGCAGCCAAGGACAGGGGGTGTCGGGGGCCAACGTCCTGACTTTC
TRBJ2-4,TRBD2,-,TRBV6-5,CASSPMGTIHSIQYF,TGTGCCAGCAGTCCAATGGGGACTATCCACAGCATTCAGTACTTC
TRBJ2-3,TRBD2,-,TRBV27,CASRSRLAGADTQYF,TGTGCCAGCAGGAGTAGGCTAGCGGGAGCAGATACGCAGTATTTT
TRBJ1-5,-,-,TRBV10-2,CASSDTRYSQPQHF,TGCGCCAGCAGTGACACTCGTTATAGTCAGCCCCAGCATTTT
TRBJ2-5,TRBD2,-,TRBV5-4,CASSSGTSGETQYF,TGTGCCAGCAGCTCCGGGACTAGCGGAGAGACCCAGTACTTC
TRBJ2-3,TRBD1,-,TRBV11-2,CASSLFRDRGSADTQYF,TGTGCCAGCAGCTTATTCCGGGACAGGGGGTCAGCAGATACGCAGTATTTT
TRBJ1-1,-,-,TRBV28,CASSFLGVEAFF,TGTGCCAGCAGTTTTCTCGGAGTTGAAGCTTTCTTT
TRBJ1-1,TRBD1,few,TRBV29-1,CSVAFDDRGSEAFF,TGCAGCGTTGCCTTTGACGACAGGGGGAGTGAAGCTTTCTTT
TRBJ2-3,-,-,TRBV28,CASSPPRGNTDTQYF,TGTGCCAGCAGTCCCCCCCGGGGGAACACAGATACGCAGTATTTT
TRBJ2-7,TRBD1,-,TRBV2,CASSPDRGYEQYF,TGTGCCAGCAGCCCAGACAGGGGTTACGAGCAGTACTTC
TRBJ1-2,-,few,TRBV28,CASGWGHGYGYTF,TGTGCCAGTGGGTGGGGGCACGGCTATGGCTACACCTTC
TRBJ2-3,TRBD2,few,TRBV11-2,CASSLGGLAGTSTDTQYF,TGTGCCAGCAGCTTAGGGGGACTAGCGGGGACTAGCACAGATACGCAGTATTTT